These 30 T cell receptor beta chains originate from one sample sequenced in a study of Graves' ophthalmopathy and Graves' hyperthyroidism. Amplification from RNA transcripts yielded the TCR beta CDR3 regions. First-round RT-PCR relied on HTBI primers, and a second-round multiplex PCR came next. From the multiplex PCR reads, TCRdb called clonotypes with MiXCR, one entry per CDR3 protein. The sample comprises over a million distinct CDR3 sequences, about 40% of which are singletons, and 11% rests with the top ten. Sequencing was performed on peripheral blood or thyroid tissue (not recorded which). All receptors come from an adult man with Graves' hyperthyroidism.

The CDR3 coding sequence is TGCGCCAGCAGGGACGGGACAGCTCAAAAGACCCAGTACTTC. Protein: CASRDGTAQKTQYF. The chain couples TRBV5-1 to TRBJ2-5, with 7 nucleotides matching TRBD1. Germline assignment: CDR1 SGHRS and CDR2 YFSETQ. V lost 5 bases, J lost 6 bases, and 10 bases stayed unmatched. The CDR3 has 14 residues.

This clonotype was counted only a few times. The junction and the germline gene differ at one end; a read error may be behind it. This rearrangement joins TRBV10-3 to TRBJ1-1, with D unresolved. Germline CDR1 is ENHRY and CDR2 is SYGVKD. The CDR3 runs 13 residues. CDR3 bases: TGTGCCAGCAGTTACTCTCTTCGAACTGAAGCTTTCTTT. Its translation is CASSYSLRTEAFF.

This clonotype was seen repeatedly, ten times or more. This chain links TRBV7-9 with TRBJ2-7; tentative D call: TRBD1 (5 bases). The CDR3 runs 14 residues. V was pared by 5 bases and J by 2 bases, with 13 bases between. CDR1 SEHNR and CDR2 FQNEAQ come from the germline V gene (reference sequence). The CDR3 coding sequence is TGTGCCAGCAGCGGTCAGGGAAAGGCCTACGAGCAGTACTTC. Its protein product is CASSGQGKAYEQYF.

The chain links TRBV5-5 to TRBJ2-5; TRBD1 might be the D (5 bases). The ends were cut back, 7 bases at V and 2 bases at J, with 18 bases in the middle. CDR1 and CDR2 from the germline V gene are SGHKS and YYEKEE (reference sequence). The CDR3 spans 15 residues. The CDR3, as DNA: TGTGCCAGCTCCGTCCAGGGCGTTGGTCAAGAGACCCAGTACTTC. The encoded protein is CASSVQGVGQETQYF.

This clonotype was observed a few times. The V and J genes are TRBV11-3 and TRBJ1-1; D is unclear. There are 13 residues in the CDR3. V lost 3 bases and J lost 3, with 8 bases in between. The germline V gene encodes CDR1 SGHNT and CDR2 YENEEA. The CDR3 coding sequence is TGTGCCAGCAGCTTGAGCACCTACACTGAAGCTTTCTTT. Protein sequence: CASSLSTYTEAFF.

The genes are TRBV15 and TRBJ1-2; 11 nucleotides match TRBD1. The CDR3 runs to 13 residues. Germline loops: CDR1 LNHNV, CDR2 YYDKDF (reference sequence). The V segment lost 6 bases and the J segment 7 bases; nucleotides outside the gene matches: 4. CDR3 DNA sequence: TGTGCCACCAGTTGGGACAGGGGGTTTGGCTACACCTTC. Translation gives CATSWDRGFGYTF.

This clonotype was seen once. The chain combines TRBV10-3 with TRBJ1-2; a possible D gene is TRBD1 (5 bases). V was clipped by 7 bases and J by 4 bases, with 10 bases between them. CDR3 size: 12 residues. Per germline, CDR1 ENHRY and CDR2 SYGVKD. CDR3 amino acids: CAIKSGTYGYTF. CDR3 coding DNA: TGTGCCATCAAATCCGGGACCTATGGCTACACCTTC.

This clonotype was seen at least ten times. The V and J genes are TRBV9 and TRBJ2-7; D might be TRBD1 (6 bases). V was trimmed by 3 bases and J by 0 bases, leaving 13 bases between them. Looked up from germline, CDR1 is SGDLS and CDR2 is YYNGEE. CDR3 length: 15 amino acids. The CDR3 loop reads CASSARDKSSYEQYF. The CDR3 region has the DNA TGTGCCAGCAGCGCCCGGGACAAGAGCTCCTACGAGCAGTACTTC.

This clonotype was counted a few times. The chain uses TRBV2 and TRBJ2-5, with D maybe TRBD2 (6 bases). The CDR3 is 14 residues long. V lost 4 bases and J 9 bases, leaving 18 bases between the germline ends. Germline CDR1 reads SNHLY; CDR2 reads FYNNEI. CDR3 amino acids: CASSARTGDQPQYF. Here the CDR3 DNA reads TGTGCCAGCAGTGCCCGAACGGGGGATCAGCCCCAGTACTTC.

This clonotype was seen repeatedly, ten times or more. V is TRBV7-6 and J is TRBJ2-5; no reliable D call. Trimming stripped 5 bases from V and 5 bases from J, with 9 bases between. CDR1 is SGHVS and CDR2 is FNYEAQ in the germline V gene. This CDR3 has 12 residues. CDR3 residues: CASSHPSETQYF. In DNA form, the CDR3 reads TGTGCCAGCAGCCACCCGTCGGAGACCCAGTACTTC.

Ten or more counts support this clonotype. The chain links TRBV7-2 to TRBJ2-2; the D is unclear. V dropped 6 bases and J dropped 4 bases, with 18 bases sitting between them. The CDR3 is 16 residues long. Germline-derived CDR1 and CDR2 are SGHTA and FQGNSA. The CDR3 region has the DNA TGTGCCAGCAGTTCACTAAATGAGGTCTTCACCGGGGAGCTGTTTTTT. Encoded protein: CASSSLNEVFTGELFF.

This clonotype was counted ten times or more. The chain employs TRBV5-1 and TRBJ1-2; D gene ambiguous. V was shortened by 3 bases and J by 2 bases, with 14 bases between the two germline ends. The CDR3 spans 15 residues. The germline V gene encodes CDR1 SGHRS and CDR2 YFSETQ. CDR3 sequence: CASSSTDRSNYGYTF. The CDR3, as DNA: TGCGCCAGCAGCTCAACAGATAGATCCAACTATGGCTACACCTTC. Filled out from reference TRBV5-1 and TRBJ1-2, the complete variable domain reads KAGVTQTPRYLIKTRGQQVTLSCSPISGHRSVSWYQQTPGQGLQFLFEYFSETQRNKGNFPGRFSGRQFSNSRSEMNVSTLELGDSALYLCASSSTDRSNYGYTFGSGTRLTVV.

A few counts support this clonotype. The chain recombines TRBV6-2 or TRBV6-3 with TRBJ1-6; tentative D call: TRBD1 (5 bases). Deletions cut 6 bases from V and 10 bases from J, with 22 bases between. The CDR3 length is 16 residues. Germline CDR1 is MNHEY and CDR2 is SVGEGT. The CDR3 bases are TGTGCCAGCAGCCACAGTGGCGGGACCCGAAGGTCACCCCTCCACTTT. Its translation is CASSHSGGTRRSPLHF.

The gene calls are TRBV9 and TRBJ2-5; 8 bases are a match to TRBD2. Germline CDR1 is SGDLS and CDR2 is YYNGEE. The CDR3 has 14 amino acids. V dropped 0 bases and J dropped 5; count of bases not matched to a gene: 3. This CDR3 reads CASSVAGGDETQYF. CDR3 DNA sequence: TGTGCCAGCAGCGTAGCCGGGGGGGATGAGACCCAGTACTTC. Variable domain in full (rest from reference TRBV9 and TRBJ2-5): DSGVTQTPKHLITATGQRVTLRCSPRSGDLSVYWYQQSLDQGLQFLIQYYNGEERAKGNILERFSAQQFPDLHSELNLSSLELGDSALYFCASSVAGGDETQYFGPGTRLLVL.

DNA for the CDR3: TGTGCCACCAGCAGAGATGGAGGGGACACCATCGATCAGCCCCAGTACTTC. This encodes CATSRDGGDTIDQPQYF. V usage is TRBV15 and J usage is TRBJ2-5, with D tentatively TRBD1 or TRBD2 (6 bases each). CDR3 size: 17 residues. Trimming removed 0 bases from V and 9 bases from J, with 23 bases in between. Germline loops: CDR1 LNHNV, CDR2 YYDKDF (reference sequence).

This clonotype was detected ten times or more. The V call is TRBV2, the J call TRBJ1-5, with 7 bases lining up with TRBD1. Losses at the gene ends were 8 bases for V and 0 bases for J; bases not matched to a gene: 10. Looked up from germline, CDR1 is SNHLY and CDR2 is FYNNEI. CDR3 length: 16 residues. This CDR3 is CASSLNRGGSNQPQHF. As DNA, the CDR3 is TGTGCCAGCTCCCTTAACAGGGGCGGTAGCAATCAGCCCCAGCATTTT.

This clonotype was recorded a few times. This chain links TRBV9 with TRBJ1-4, with 8 bases that match TRBD1. The CDR3 is 15 amino acids. Germline values: CDR1 SGDLS, CDR2 YYNGEE. V lost 3 bases, J lost 7 bases, and 8 bases stayed unmatched. The CDR3 sequence: CASSGTGTAGEKLFF. The CDR3 region has the DNA TGTGCCAGCAGCGGGACAGGGACAGCGGGTGAAAAACTGTTTTTT.

The genes are TRBV15 and TRBJ1-4; D is perhaps TRBD1 (6 bases). The CDR3 is made up of 13 amino acids. Germline V gene data show CDR1 as LNHNV and CDR2 as YYDKDF (reference sequence). Between the trimmed V and J ends, which lost 5 bases and 10 bases, there was a span of 14 bases. The CDR3 spells CATSDRFIVKLFF. The CDR3 nucleotides are TGTGCCACCAGCGACAGGTTCATAGTAAAACTGTTTTTT.

CDR3 in DNA: TGTGCCTGGACACCCTGGAACACTGAAGCTTTCTTT. This sequence encodes CAWTPWNTEAFF. This rearrangement joins TRBV30 to TRBJ1-1; D uncertain. Germline-derived CDR1 and CDR2 are GTSNPN and SVGIG (reference sequence). V was clipped by 4 bases and J by 1 base, with 7 bases between them. The CDR3 length is 12 residues.

CDR3 DNA sequence: TGTGCCAGCAGTGAAGCCGGCCTAGCGGCGATGAACACCGGGGAGCTGTTTTTT. Amino acids: CASSEAGLAAMNTGELFF. The chain has TRBV2 and TRBJ2-2, with 7 bases aligning to TRBD2. CDR3 length equals 18 residues. The V gene end was trimmed by 0 bases and the J gene end by 1 base; junction bases not matched to a gene: 8. CDR1 and CDR2 from the germline V gene are SNHLY and FYNNEI. Complete variable domain (other parts from reference TRBV2 and TRBJ2-2): EPEVTQTPSHQVTQMGQEVILRCVPISNHLYFYWYRQILGQKVEFLVSFYNNEISEKSEIFDDQFSVERPDGSNFTLKIRSTKLEDSAMYFCASSEAGLAAMNTGELFFGEGSRLTVL.

This clonotype has just a few counts. The CDR3 loop is CASSRSRAPRETQYF. CDR3 coding DNA: TGTGCCAGCAGTCGCTCCAGGGCCCCACGAGAGACCCAGTACTTC. The chain joins TRBV7-8 to TRBJ2-5; D might be TRBD1 (5 bases). Germline-derived CDR1 and CDR2 are SGHVS and FQNEAQ. The V end lost 6 bases, the J end lost 4 bases, and 18 bases lay between the germline ends. CDR3 length: 15 amino acids.

This sequence joins TRBV10-3 and TRBJ1-5; D is uncertain. V lost 2 bases and J 6 bases, leaving 14 bases between the germline ends. CDR1 is ENHRY and CDR2 is SYGVKD in the germline V gene. The CDR3 has 15 residues. The CDR3 nucleotides read TGTGCCATCAGTGAGCCCTCGGGATGGCCTCAGCCCCAGCATTTT. Translated, it gives CAISEPSGWPQPQHF.

To note about this clonotype: One end of the junction varies from germline; a read error may be responsible. The CDR3 DNA is TGTGCCAGCAGTTCCGCCAGGGGACTAGGGTCACCCCTCCACTTT. It codes for CASSSARGLGSPLHF. The chain has TRBV10-3 and TRBJ1-6; D is possibly TRBD1 (6 bases). CDR1 is ENHRY and CDR2 is SYGVKD in the germline V gene. The CDR3 sequence is 15 residues long.

This clonotype was picked up many times. The chain couples TRBV6-6 to TRBJ1-5, with TRBD1 as a possible D gene (6 bases). Trimming cost V 4 bases and J 0 bases, with 13 bases left between them. Germline CDR1 reads MNHNY; CDR2 reads SVGAGI (reference sequence). CDR3 length: 16 amino acids. The CDR3 region is CASSLRTAHSNQPQHF. The CDR3 bases are TGTGCCAGCAGTTTACGGACAGCTCATAGCAATCAGCCCCAGCATTTT.

CDR3: CASRRRGGLAWETQYF. The CDR3 DNA sequence: TGTGCCAGCAGGCGAAGAGGTGGACTAGCTTGGGAGACCCAGTACTTC. The genes are TRBV24-1 and TRBJ2-5, with 8 bases fitting TRBD2. CDR1 and CDR2 from the germline V gene are KGHDR and SFDVKD. The length of the CDR3 is 16 residues. V was pared by 11 bases and J by 5 bases, with 18 bases of the junction left unmatched.

This clonotype came up many times. The chain has TRBV5-6 and TRBJ1-1; D remains ambiguous. Germline loops: CDR1 SGHDT, CDR2 YYEEEE. The CDR3 extends over 13 amino acids. V was pared by 1 base and J by 0 bases, with 4 bases between. The CDR3 sequence: CASSLFLNTEAFF. In nucleotides, the CDR3 is TGTGCCAGCAGCTTGTTCTTGAACACTGAAGCTTTCTTT. Together with reference TRBV5-6 and TRBJ1-1, the CDR3 gives the full variable domain: DAGVTQSPTHLIKTRGQQVTLRCSPKSGHDTVSWYQQALGQGPQFIFQYYEEEERQRGNFPDRFSGHQFPNYSSELNVNALLLGDSALYLCASSLFLNTEAFFGQGTRLTVV.

This clonotype was seen at least ten times. This rearrangement joins TRBV20-1 to TRBJ2-2, with D perhaps matching TRBD2 (5 bases). V was clipped by 3 bases and J by 4 bases, with 15 bases between them. The CDR3 spans 15 residues. Germline CDR1 DFQATT, CDR2 SNEGSKA (reference sequence). The CDR3 region is CSARRREPGTGELFF. The CDR3 DNA reads TGCAGTGCTAGGCGCCGGGAACCAGGCACCGGGGAGCTGTTTTTT.

This clonotype has more than one count but fewer than ten. The V gene is TRBV15, the J gene TRBJ1-3; perhaps TRBD2 as D (9 bases). The DNA end is a closer match to TRBJ2-2, so the J assignment may be wrong. CDR3 size: 15 residues. The germline V gene has CDR1 LNHNV and CDR2 YYDKDF (reference sequence). The CDR3 region is CATSQGASGIGELFF. CDR3 sequence (DNA): TGTGCCACCAGCCAGGGGGCTAGCGGGATCGGGGAGCTGTTTTTT.

To note about this clonotype: At one end the junction does not follow the germline gene, possibly because of a read error. The chain carries TRBV7-2 and TRBJ1-1; D might be TRBD1 (5 bases). The germline V gene has CDR1 SGHTA and CDR2 FQGNSA. The CDR3 covers 13 residues. CDR3 DNA sequence: TGTGCCAGCAGCAAACAGGAGAACGCTGAAGCTTTCTTT. As protein: CASSKQENAEAFF.

The gene calls are TRBV6-2 or TRBV6-3 and TRBJ1-2; D is uncertain. The germline CDR1 and CDR2 sequences are MNHEY and SVGEGT. V was cut by 7 bases and J by 4 bases, with 13 bases left in between. This CDR3 is 13 amino acids long. The CDR3 region has the DNA TGTGCCAGCACCGCGGGGATAGGCTATGGCTACACCTTC. Amino acids: CASTAGIGYGYTF.